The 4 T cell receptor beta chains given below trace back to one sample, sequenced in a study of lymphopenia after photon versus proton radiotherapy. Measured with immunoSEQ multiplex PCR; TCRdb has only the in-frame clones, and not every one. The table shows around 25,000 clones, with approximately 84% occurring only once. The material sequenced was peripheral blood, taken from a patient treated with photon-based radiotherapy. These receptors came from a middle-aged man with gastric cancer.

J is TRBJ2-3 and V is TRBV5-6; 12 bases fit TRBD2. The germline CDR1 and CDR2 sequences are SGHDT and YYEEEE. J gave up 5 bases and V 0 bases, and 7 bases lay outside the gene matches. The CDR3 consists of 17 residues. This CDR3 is CASSLEASGGAGDTQYF. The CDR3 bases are TGTGCCAGCAGCTTGGAGGCTAGCGGGGGGGCAGGAGATACGCAGTATTTT. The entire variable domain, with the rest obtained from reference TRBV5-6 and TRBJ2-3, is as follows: DAGVTQSPTHLIKTRGQQVTLRCSPKSGHDTVSWYQQALGQGPQFIFQYYEEEERQRGNFPDRFSGHQFPNYSSELNVNALLLGDSALYLCASSLEASGGAGDTQYFGPGTRLTVL.

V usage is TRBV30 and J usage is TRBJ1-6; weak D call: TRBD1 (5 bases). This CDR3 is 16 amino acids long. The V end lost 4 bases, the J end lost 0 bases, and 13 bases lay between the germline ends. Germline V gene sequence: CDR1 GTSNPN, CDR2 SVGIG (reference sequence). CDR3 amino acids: CAWNKDRTSYNSPLHF. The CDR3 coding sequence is TGTGCCTGGAATAAAGACAGAACCTCCTATAATTCACCCCTCCACTTT.

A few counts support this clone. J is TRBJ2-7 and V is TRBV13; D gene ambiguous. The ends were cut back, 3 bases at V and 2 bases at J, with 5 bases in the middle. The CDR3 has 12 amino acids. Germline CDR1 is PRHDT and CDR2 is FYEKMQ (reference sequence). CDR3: CASSFLTYEQYF. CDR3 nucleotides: TGTGCCAGCAGCTTCCTGACCTACGAGCAGTACTTC.

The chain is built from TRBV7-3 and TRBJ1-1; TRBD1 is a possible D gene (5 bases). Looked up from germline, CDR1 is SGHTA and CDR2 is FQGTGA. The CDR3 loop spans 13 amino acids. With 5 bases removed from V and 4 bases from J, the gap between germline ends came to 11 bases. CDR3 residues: CASSRGWSTEAFF. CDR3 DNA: TGTGCCAGCAGCCGGGGCTGGAGCACTGAAGCTTTCTTT.